Following are 2 T cell receptor beta chains from one sample sequenced in a study of T cells in women clearing cervical HPV infection. Clones were sequenced by immunoSEQ multiplex PCR, and TCRdb holds only the in-frame ones, with some missing. This sample's clone table lists under 45,000 clones. Sequences were obtained from blood buffy coat. The receptors derive from a woman aged 18 to 69 with a cervical HPV16 infection that either progressed to CIN3+ or cleared (not recorded which).

Worth noting for this clone: The read falls 3 residues short of the CDR3 end, and the missing part is taken from the germline J gene. This rearrangement joins TRBV6-2 or TRBV6-3 to TRBJ2-5; 12 nucleotides match TRBD2. This CDR3 is built from 14 residues. Losses at the gene ends were 7 bases for V and 4 bases for J; bases not matched to a gene: 4. Looked up from germline, CDR1 is MNHEY and CDR2 is SVGEGT. Partial CDR3 DNA: TGTGCCAGCAAGCTAGCGGGGGGGACAGAGACC. It codes for CASKLAGGTET. The entire CDR3 reads CASKLAGGTETQYF.

As regards this clone: The read ends 3 residues shy of where the CDR3 ends; the end is completed using the germline J gene. The chain recombines TRBV7-8 with TRBJ1-5, with D hard to call. V gave up 5 bases and J gave up 5 bases, with 7 bases separating them. CDR1 and CDR2 (germline): SGHVS, FQNEAQ. This CDR3 has 12 amino acids. CDR3 region: CASSVADQPQHF. The DNA read from the CDR3 is TGTGCCAGCAGCGTGGCAGATCAGCCC.